The clone carrying this TCR beta chain was observed once. The data stem from a study of neoadjuvant nivolumab and ipilimumab in lung cancer. The CDR3 sequence is 14 residues long. Germline values: CDR1 SGHRS, CDR2 YFSETQ. V lost 4 bases and J lost 5, with 15 bases in between. Using immunoSEQ multiplex PCR, the repertoire was profiled, and TCRdb retains in-frame clones only, with some absent. This sample has under 50,000 clones, with around nine tenths found just once. The chain links TRBV5-1 to TRBJ1-1; a possible D gene is TRBD1 (5 bases). This sample comprised blood, obtained before neoadjuvant nivolumab, alone or with ipilimumab. This receptor was identified in an adult with non-small cell lung cancer. Some clones in this sample may be carry-over from other donors' samples. CDR3 region: CASSRRGLGTEAFF. The CDR3 bases are TGCGCCAGCAGCCGGAGGGGTCTAGGGACTGAAGCTTTCTTT.